This T cell receptor (beta chain) is drawn from a study of T cells after yellow fever vaccination (dated by TCRdb to between 2017 and 2020). Background for the entire study: Libraries from fractions with low cell numbers were prepared with the SMART-Seq v4 Ultra Low Input RNA kit. Bulk TCR alpha and beta repertoires were sequenced longitudinally to track T-cell clones before and after primary and booster YFV17D yellow fever vaccination. Two healthy male donors, one aged 18 to 29 and one aged 30 to 40 years, made up the cohort. Blood was collected at multiple timepoints before and after primary and secondary immunization, and bulk PBMC replicates and cell subsets were isolated. Here is what the overall study found, with its caveats: A small share of clonotypes occurred in both CD4 and CD8 compartments, likely arising from convergent recombination. Most clones expanded after primary vaccination were re-detected after the booster (about 96% of CD4 and about 88% of CD8), suggesting broad memory maintenance. The study included only two donors, which limits how far the findings can be generalized. Computational filtering was required because FACS-sorted repertoires could contain abundant contaminating clonotypes from the bulk population. Compared with the primary T-cell response, the secondary T-cell response was faster but weaker, reaching its peak on day 5 rather than on day 15.

TCR cDNA was synthesized by 5'RACE template switching, which introduced a universal primer site and unique molecular identifiers. cDNA synthesis was primed from both the TCR alpha and TCR beta constant segments. Two PCR steps were used to amplify libraries, with sample barcodes and sequencing adapters being added in the second step. Sequencing of the libraries was done on either Illumina HiSeq 2500 (2x100 bp) or NovaSeq (2x150 bp). Per the authors' processing: MIGEC handled demultiplexing of reads and collapsing into UMI consensus sequences, while MiXCR performed V(D)J alignment. Using edgeR on replicate PBMC samples, clonotypes were called vaccine-responding if FDR was below 0.01 and the log2 fold change was above 5 up to day 15. Each bulk clonotype was labeled CD4 or CD8 based on which sequenced repertoire, CD4 or CD8, contained the clonotype at higher abundance. TCRdb reprocessed the public reads (quality trimming at Q25 with fastp, clone calling with MiXCR) and kept in-frame beta chains. CDR3 protein sequences are deduplicated, and each keeps its most common genes and DNA. TCRdb assigned the V and J calls; the authors' analysis was not used. Present in this sample are some 600,000 distinct CDR3 sequences, about 15% of which were seen just once. 15% to 20% of the sample lies in the top ten.

Reading the label with the study, this specimen's treatment or condition is: live attenuated yellow fever vaccine strain. At every blood-draw timepoint, two biological replicates of bulk PBMCs were collected. A standard Ficoll-Paque protocol was used to isolate PBMCs from peripheral blood. TriZol was used to extract RNA from bulk PBMCs, from CD4 and CD8 fractions, and from dextramer-positive and dextramer-negative fractions. V is cut by 0 bases and J by 4 bases, and the space between the germline ends is 10 bases. The germline V gene (reference sequence) provides CDR1 SGHKS and CDR2 YYEKEE. Reading from cysteine to phenylalanine, the CDR3 counts 14 amino acids. Only the CDR3 part of the read is kept: 42 bases, read in frame from the first base. This clonotype was picked up a small number of times. There is no known antigen for this receptor. Base qualities were left out, and no much larger clone turns up one base away.

The receptor was isolated from a young man who received the YFV17D yellow fever vaccine. The material was PBMCs, obtained about 5 days after the first yellow fever vaccination. This chain is built from TRBV5-5 and TRBJ1-2; too little of a D gene remains to name it. The DNA sequence is given as TGTGCCAGCAGCTTGGGGACGGTAGTCTATGGCTACACCTTC. Translation gives CASSLGTVVYGYTF.